This TCR beta chain came from a study of CD8 T cells in Susac syndrome. Study-wide context: Patients with Susac syndrome, at blood draw, were therapy-naive, on corticosteroids, or on intravenous immunoglobulin alone.

Random hexamers were used to reverse transcribe about 0.45 to 1 ug of RNA. TCRdb reprocessed the immunoSEQ multiplex PCR reads with MiXCR, giving one entry per CDR3 protein. This sample has around 170,000 distinct CDR3 sequences, with around 93% found just once. Per the germline V gene, CDR1 is SQVTM and CDR2 is ANQGSEA. CDR3 size: 13 residues. Trimming cost V 4 bases and J 0 bases, with 10 bases left between them. The TCR was taken from a human donor with Susac syndrome. Sequenced: CD8+ T cells from PBMCs. The V gene is TRBV29-1, the J gene TRBJ2-7; the D is unclear. This CDR3 reads CSVGPQSSYEQYF. In nucleotides, the CDR3 is TGCAGCGTTGGCCCGCAGAGCTCCTACGAGCAGTACTTC.